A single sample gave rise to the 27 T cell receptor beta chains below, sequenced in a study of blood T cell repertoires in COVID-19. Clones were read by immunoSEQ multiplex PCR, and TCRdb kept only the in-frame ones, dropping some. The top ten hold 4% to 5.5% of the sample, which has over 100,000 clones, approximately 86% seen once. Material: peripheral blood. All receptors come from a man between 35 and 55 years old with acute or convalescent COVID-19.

CDR3 nucleotides: TGTGCCAGCAGCCCCCGGGGACTAGCGGGGGGAATGGCCGGGGAGCTGTTTTTT. Protein product: CASSPRGLAGGMAGELFF. The chain has TRBV7-3 and TRBJ2-2, with 15 bases that match TRBD2. V shed 5 bases and J 6 bases; nucleotides not matched to a gene: 10. The CDR3 sequence is 18 residues long. Per germline, CDR1 SGHTA and CDR2 FQGTGA.

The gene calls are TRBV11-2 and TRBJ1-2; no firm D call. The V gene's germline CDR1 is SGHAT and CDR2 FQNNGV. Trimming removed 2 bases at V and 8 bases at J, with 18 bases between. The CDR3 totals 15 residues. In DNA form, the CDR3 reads TGTGCCAGCAGCTTAAACTCCGCGGCGGGGTACGGCTACACCTTC. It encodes CASSLNSAAGYGYTF.

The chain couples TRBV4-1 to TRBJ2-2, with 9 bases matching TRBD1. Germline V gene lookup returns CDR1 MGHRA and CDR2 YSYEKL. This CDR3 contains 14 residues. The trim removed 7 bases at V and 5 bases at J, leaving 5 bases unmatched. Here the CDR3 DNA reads TGCGCCAGCAAACAGGGGGCGTATACCGGGGAGCTGTTTTTT. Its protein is CASKQGAYTGELFF.

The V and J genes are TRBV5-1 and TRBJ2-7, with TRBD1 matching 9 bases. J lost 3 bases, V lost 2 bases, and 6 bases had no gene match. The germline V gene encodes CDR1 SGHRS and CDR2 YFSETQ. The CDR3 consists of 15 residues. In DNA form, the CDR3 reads TGCGCCAGCAGCTTAACAGGGGGCGTCGACTACGAGCAGTACTTC. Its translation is CASSLTGGVDYEQYF. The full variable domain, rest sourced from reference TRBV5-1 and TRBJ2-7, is KAGVTQTPRYLIKTRGQQVTLSCSPISGHRSVSWYQQTPGQGLQFLFEYFSETQRNKGNFPGRFSGRQFSNSRSEMNVSTLELGDSALYLCASSLTGGVDYEQYFGPGTRLTVT.

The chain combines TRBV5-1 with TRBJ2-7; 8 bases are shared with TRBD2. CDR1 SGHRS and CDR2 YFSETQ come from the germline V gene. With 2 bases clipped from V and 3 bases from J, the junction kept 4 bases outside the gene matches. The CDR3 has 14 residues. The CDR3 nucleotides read TGCGCCAGCAGCTTAGCGGGAGCTGGCTACGAGCAGTACTTC. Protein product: CASSLAGAGYEQYF.

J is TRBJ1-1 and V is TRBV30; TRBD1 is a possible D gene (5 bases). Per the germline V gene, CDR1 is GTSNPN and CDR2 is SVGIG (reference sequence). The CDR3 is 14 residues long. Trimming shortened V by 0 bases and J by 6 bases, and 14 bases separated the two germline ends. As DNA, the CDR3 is TGTGCCTGGAGTGTACGGGGGAGGAGTGCTGAAGCTTTCTTT. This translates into CAWSVRGRSAEAFF.

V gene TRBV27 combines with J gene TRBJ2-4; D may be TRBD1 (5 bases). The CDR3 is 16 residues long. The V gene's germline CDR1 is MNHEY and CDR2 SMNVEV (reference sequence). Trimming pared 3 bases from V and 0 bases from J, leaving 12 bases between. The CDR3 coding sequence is TGTGCCAGCAGTTTTCGAGTCCAGGGAGCCAAAAACATTCAGTACTTC. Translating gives CASSFRVQGAKNIQYF.

The CDR3: CASSFQRGSYNEQFF. The CDR3 region has the DNA TGTGCCAGCAGCTTCCAGCGGGGTTCCTACAATGAGCAGTTCTTC. The rearrangement joins TRBV5-4 to TRBJ2-1, with TRBD2 matching 7 bases. The germline V gene has CDR1 SGHNT and CDR2 YYREEE (reference sequence). The CDR3 sequence is 15 residues long. The V segment lost 2 bases and the J segment 1 base; nucleotides outside the gene matches: 3.

This CDR3 is CASSVGTSGSIDTQYF. CDR3 DNA sequence: TGTGCCAGCAGTGTTGGGACTAGCGGGAGTATAGATACGCAGTATTTT. This chain links TRBV6-1 with TRBJ2-3; TRBD2 aligns across 14 bases. This CDR3 is 16 amino acids long. The V segment lost 4 bases and the J segment 5 bases; nucleotides outside the gene matches: 5. Germline values: CDR1 MNHNS, CDR2 SASEGT.

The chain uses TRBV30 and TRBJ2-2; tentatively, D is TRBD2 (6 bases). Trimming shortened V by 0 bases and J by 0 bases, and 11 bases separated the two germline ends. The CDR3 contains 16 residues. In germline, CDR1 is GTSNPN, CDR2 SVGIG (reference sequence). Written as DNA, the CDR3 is TGTGCCTGGAGTGTATCGGGACTTACGAACACCGGGGAGCTGTTTTTT. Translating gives CAWSVSGLTNTGELFF.

CDR3 coding DNA: TGTGCCAGCAGTGCTCTCAGGGGCCCCGGCACCGGGGAGCTGTTTTTT. Its translation: CASSALRGPGTGELFF. V is TRBV9 and J is TRBJ2-2, with a tentative D call TRBD1 (6 bases). This CDR3 comprises 16 residues. The V gene lost 5 bases and the J gene lost 4 bases, with 18 bases spanning the gap. From germline, CDR1 is SGDLS and CDR2 YYNGEE.

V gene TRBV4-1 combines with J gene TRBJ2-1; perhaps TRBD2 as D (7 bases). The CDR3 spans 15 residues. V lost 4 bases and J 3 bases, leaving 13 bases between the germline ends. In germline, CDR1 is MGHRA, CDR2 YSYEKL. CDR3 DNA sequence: TGCGCCAGCAGCCCCCGGCGGGGGCTCTACAATGAGCAGTTCTTC. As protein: CASSPRRGLYNEQFF.

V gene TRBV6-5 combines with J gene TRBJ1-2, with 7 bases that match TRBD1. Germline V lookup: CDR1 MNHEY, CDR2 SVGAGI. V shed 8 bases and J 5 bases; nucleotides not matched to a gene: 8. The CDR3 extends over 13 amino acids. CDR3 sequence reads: CASGERGRYGYTF. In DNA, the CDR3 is TGTGCCAGCGGAGAGAGGGGGCGGTATGGCTACACCTTC.

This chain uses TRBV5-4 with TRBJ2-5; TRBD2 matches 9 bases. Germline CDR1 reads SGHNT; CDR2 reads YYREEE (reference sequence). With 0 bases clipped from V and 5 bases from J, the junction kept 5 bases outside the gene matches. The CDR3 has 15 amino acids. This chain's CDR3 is CASSLDSGGEETQYF. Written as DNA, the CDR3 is TGTGCCAGCAGCTTGGATAGCGGGGGCGAGGAGACCCAGTACTTC.

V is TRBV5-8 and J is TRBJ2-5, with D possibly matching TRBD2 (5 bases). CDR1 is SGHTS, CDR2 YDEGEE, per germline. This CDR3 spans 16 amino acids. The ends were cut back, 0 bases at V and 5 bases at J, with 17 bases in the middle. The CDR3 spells CASSLGSGPLGETQYF. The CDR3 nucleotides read TGTGCCAGCAGCTTGGGGAGCGGCCCTCTAGGGGAGACCCAGTACTTC.

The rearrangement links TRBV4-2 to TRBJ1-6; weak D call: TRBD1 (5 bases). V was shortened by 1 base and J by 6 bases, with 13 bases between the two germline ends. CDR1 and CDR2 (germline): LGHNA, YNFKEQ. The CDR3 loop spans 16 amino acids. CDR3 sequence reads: CASSQVEGQFNSPLHF. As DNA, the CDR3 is TGTGCCAGCAGCCAAGTGGAGGGGCAGTTTAATTCACCCCTCCACTTT.

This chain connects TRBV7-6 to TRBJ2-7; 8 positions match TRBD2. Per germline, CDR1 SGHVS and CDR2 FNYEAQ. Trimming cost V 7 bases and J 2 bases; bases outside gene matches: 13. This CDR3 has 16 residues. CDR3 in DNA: TGTGCCAGCACCCTAACTAGCGGCCATACCCCCTACGAGCAGTACTTC. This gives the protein CASTLTSGHTPYEQYF. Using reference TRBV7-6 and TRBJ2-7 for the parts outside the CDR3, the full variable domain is GAGVSQSPRYKVTKRGQDVALRCDPISGHVSLYWYRQALGQGPEFLTYFNYEAQQDKSGLPNDRFSAERPEGSISTLTIQRTEQRDSAMYRCASTLTSGHTPYEQYFGPGTRLTVT.

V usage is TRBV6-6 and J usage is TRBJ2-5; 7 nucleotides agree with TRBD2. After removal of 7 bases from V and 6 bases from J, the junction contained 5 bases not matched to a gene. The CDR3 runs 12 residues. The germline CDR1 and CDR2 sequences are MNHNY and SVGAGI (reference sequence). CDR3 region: CASTGGEKTQYF. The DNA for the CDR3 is TGTGCCAGCACTGGGGGGGAAAAGACCCAGTACTTC.

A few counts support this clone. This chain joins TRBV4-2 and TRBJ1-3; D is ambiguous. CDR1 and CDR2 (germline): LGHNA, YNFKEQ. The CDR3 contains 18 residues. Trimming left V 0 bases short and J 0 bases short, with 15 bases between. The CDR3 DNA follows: TGTGCCAGCAGCCAAGAATCGAGCCGGAGTAGCTCTGGAAACACCATATATTTT. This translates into CASSQESSRSSSGNTIYF.

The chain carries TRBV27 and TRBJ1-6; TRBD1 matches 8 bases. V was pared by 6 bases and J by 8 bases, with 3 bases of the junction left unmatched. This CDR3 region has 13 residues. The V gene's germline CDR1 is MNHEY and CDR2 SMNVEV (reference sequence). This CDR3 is CASSQDRDSPLHF. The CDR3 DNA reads TGTGCCAGCAGCCAGGACAGGGATTCACCCCTCCACTTT.

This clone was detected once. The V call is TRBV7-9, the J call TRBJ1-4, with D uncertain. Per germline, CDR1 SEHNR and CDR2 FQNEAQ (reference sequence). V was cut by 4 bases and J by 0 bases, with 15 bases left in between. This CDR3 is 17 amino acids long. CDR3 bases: TGTGCCAGCAGCTCCCTACCTCAAATTGCAACTAATGAAAAACTGTTTTTT. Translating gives CASSSLPQIATNEKLFF.

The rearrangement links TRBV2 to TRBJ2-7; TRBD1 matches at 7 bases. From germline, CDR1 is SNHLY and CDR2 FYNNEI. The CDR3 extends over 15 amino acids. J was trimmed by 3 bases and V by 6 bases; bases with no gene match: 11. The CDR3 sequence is CASRHDREIVYEQYF. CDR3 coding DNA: TGTGCCAGCAGGCATGACAGGGAGATAGTCTACGAGCAGTACTTC.

In DNA form, the CDR3 reads TGTGCCATTCAAAACTCCCGGGACAGACAAGAGACCCAGTACTTC. Translated: CAIQNSRDRQETQYF. The chain carries TRBV7-8 and TRBJ2-5, with 7 bases fitting TRBD1. Trimming took 10 bases from V and 2 from J; bases not matched to a gene: 13. The CDR3 is 15 residues long. From germline, CDR1 is SGHVS and CDR2 FQNEAQ.

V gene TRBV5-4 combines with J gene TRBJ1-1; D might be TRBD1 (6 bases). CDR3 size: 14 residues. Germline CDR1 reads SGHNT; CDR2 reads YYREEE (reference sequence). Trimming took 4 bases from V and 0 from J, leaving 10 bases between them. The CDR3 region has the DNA TGTGCCAGCAGCAACAGGGACATGAACACTGAAGCTTTCTTT. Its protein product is CASSNRDMNTEAFF. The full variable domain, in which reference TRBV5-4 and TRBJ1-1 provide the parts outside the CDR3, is ETGVTQSPTHLIKTRGQQVTLRCSSQSGHNTVSWYQQALGQGPQFIFQYYREEENGRGNFPPRFSGLQFPNYSSELNVNALELDDSALYLCASSNRDMNTEAFFGQGTRLTVV.

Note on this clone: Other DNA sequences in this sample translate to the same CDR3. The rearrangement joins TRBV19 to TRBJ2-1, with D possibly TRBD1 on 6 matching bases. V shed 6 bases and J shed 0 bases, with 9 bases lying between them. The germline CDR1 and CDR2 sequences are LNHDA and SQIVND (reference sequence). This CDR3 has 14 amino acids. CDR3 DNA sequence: TGTGCCAGTAGCTACAGGGACTCCTACAATGAGCAGTTCTTC. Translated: CASSYRDSYNEQFF.

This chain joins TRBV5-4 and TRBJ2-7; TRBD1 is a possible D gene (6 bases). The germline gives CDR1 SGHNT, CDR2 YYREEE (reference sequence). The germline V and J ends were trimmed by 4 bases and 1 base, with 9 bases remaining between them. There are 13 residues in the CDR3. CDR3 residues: CASSPGQSYEQYF. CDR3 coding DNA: TGTGCCAGCAGCCCAGGACAGTCCTACGAGCAGTACTTC.

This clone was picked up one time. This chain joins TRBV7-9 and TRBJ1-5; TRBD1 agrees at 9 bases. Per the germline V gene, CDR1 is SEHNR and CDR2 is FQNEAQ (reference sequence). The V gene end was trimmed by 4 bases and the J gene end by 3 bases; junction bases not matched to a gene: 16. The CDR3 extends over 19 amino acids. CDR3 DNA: TGTGCCAGCAGCTCTACAAGAAGCCGGGACAGGGTTAACAATCAGCCCCAGCATTTT. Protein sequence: CASSSTRSRDRVNNQPQHF. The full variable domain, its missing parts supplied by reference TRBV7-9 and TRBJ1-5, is DTGVSQNPRHKITKRGQNVTFRCDPISEHNRLYWYRQTLGQGPEFLTYFQNEAQLEKSRLLSDRFSAERPKGSFSTLEIQRTEQGDSAMYLCASSSTRSRDRVNNQPQHFGDGTRLSIL.